A single sample gave rise to the 3 T cell receptor beta chains below, sequenced in a study of shared clonotypes between healthy human individuals. Profiled with immunoSEQ multiplex PCR; TCRdb holds only in-frame clones, not every one. Seen here are about 1 million clones, approximately 80% observed once, and the top ten hold approximately 0.52%. The sample was memory CD4+ T cells from PBMCs. As for subset: CD45RA-negative fraction. The origin of the receptors is a young man in good health. Some clones in this sample may be carry-over from other donors' samples.

This chain joins TRBV10-2 and TRBJ2-5; 13 bases line up with TRBD2. The CDR3 runs to 15 residues. Germline CDR1 reads WSHSY; CDR2 reads SAAADI. The V segment lost 10 bases and the J segment 2 bases; nucleotides outside the gene matches: 7. The CDR3, as DNA: TGCGCCACTAGGGGGACTAGCGGGGCTCAAGAGACCCAGTACTTC. Amino acids: CATRGTSGAQETQYF.

Only one count was recorded for this clone. The CDR3 bases are TGTGCCAGCAGGACATGGGGGCGGGGAAGCTCCTACGAGCAGTACTTC. Translation gives CASRTWGRGSSYEQYF. The chain links TRBV5-6 to TRBJ2-7; possibly TRBD1 or TRBD2 for D (6 bases each). Germline CDR1 reads SGHDT; CDR2 reads YYEEEE. The ends were cut back, 5 bases at V and 0 bases at J, with 18 bases in the middle. This CDR3 is built from 16 residues.

This rearrangement joins TRBV18 to TRBJ2-7; possibly TRBD2 for D (6 bases). Germline lookup yields CDR1 KGHSH and CDR2 LQKENI. V gave up 3 bases and J gave up 7 bases, with 16 bases separating them. The CDR3 sequence is 14 residues long. The DNA for the CDR3 is TGTGCCAGCTCACCCGACGGGGGTGGGAGGGAGCAGTACTTC. Encoded protein: CASSPDGGGREQYF.